The clone carrying this TCR beta chain was picked up many times. The V and J ends lost 5 bases and 5 bases, in that order; junction bases with no gene match: 7. The CDR3 runs 14 residues. This record belongs to a study of identical twins. TCRdb redid the calling of the 5' RACE reads with MiXCR, one entry per CDR3 protein. Seen here are hundreds of thousands of distinct CDR3 sequences, about 12% observed once, and the top ten hold 1.5% to 2%. These data are also associated with another study on yellow fever vaccine responses in identical twins.

The J gene is TRBJ2-5, the V gene TRBV12-3 or TRBV12-4; 8 bases fit TRBD2. Sequenced input: PBMCs. The receptor comes from a woman younger than 30 in good health. The CDR3 coding sequence is TGTGCCAGCAGTGAGAGCGGGAGTCGGGAGACCCAGTACTTC. It yields the protein CASSESGSRETQYF.